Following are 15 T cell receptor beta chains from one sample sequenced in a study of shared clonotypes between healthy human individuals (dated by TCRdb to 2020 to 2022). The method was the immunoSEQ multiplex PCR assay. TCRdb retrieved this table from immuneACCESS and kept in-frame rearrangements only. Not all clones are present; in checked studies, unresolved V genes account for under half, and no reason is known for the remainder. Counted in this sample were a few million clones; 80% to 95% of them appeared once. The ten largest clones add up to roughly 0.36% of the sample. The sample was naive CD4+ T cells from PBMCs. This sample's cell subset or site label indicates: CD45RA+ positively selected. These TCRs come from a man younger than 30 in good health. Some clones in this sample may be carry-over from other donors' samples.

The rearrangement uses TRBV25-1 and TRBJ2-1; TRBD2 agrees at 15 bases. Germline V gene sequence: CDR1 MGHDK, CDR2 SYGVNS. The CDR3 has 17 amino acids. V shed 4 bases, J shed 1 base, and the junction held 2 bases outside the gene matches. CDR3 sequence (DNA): TGTGCCAGCAGTGGGACTAGCGGGAGGGGATCCTACAATGAGCAGTTCTTC. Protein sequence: CASSGTSGRGSYNEQFF.

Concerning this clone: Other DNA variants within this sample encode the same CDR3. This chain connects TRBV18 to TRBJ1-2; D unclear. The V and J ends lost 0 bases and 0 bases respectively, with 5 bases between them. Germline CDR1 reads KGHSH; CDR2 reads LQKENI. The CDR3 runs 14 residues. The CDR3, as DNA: TGTGCCAGCTCACCACCGGGAGCTAACTATGGCTACACCTTC. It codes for CASSPPGANYGYTF.

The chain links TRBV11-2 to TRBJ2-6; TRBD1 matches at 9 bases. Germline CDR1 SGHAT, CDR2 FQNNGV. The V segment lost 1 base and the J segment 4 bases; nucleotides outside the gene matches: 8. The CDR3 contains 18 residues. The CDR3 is CASSLAPQGAVGANVLTF. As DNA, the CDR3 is TGTGCCAGCAGCTTAGCCCCACAGGGGGCAGTGGGGGCCAACGTCCTGACTTTC.

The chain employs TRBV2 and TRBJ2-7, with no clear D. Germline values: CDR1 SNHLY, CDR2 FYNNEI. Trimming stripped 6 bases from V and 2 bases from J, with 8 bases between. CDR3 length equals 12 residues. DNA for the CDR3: TGTGCCAGCAGCGCCCAAGCCTACGAGCAGTACTTC. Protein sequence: CASSAQAYEQYF.

Here the CDR3 DNA reads TGTGCCAGCAGTGATAATCAAGGACGTGCAGGGAATCTCGAAAAACTGTTTTTT. Translating gives CASSDNQGRAGNLEKLFF. The J gene is TRBJ1-4, the V gene TRBV25-1; tentative D call: TRBD1 (5 bases). V was shortened by 3 bases and J by 8 bases, with 25 bases between the two germline ends. The CDR3 runs to 18 residues. Germline-derived CDR1 and CDR2 are MGHDK and SYGVNS.

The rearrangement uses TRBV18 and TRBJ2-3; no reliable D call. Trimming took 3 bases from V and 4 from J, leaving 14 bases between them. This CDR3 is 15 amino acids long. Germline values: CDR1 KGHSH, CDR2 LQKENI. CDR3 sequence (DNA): TGTGCCAGCTCACCCCAGGCGGTGGGCCCAGATACGCAGTATTTT. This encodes CASSPQAVGPDTQYF. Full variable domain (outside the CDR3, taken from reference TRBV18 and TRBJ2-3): NAGVMQNPRHLVRRRGQEARLRCSPMKGHSHVYWYRQLPEEGLKFMVYLQKENIIDESGMPKERFSAEFPKEGPSILRIQQVVRGDSAAYFCASSPQAVGPDTQYFGPGTRLTVL.

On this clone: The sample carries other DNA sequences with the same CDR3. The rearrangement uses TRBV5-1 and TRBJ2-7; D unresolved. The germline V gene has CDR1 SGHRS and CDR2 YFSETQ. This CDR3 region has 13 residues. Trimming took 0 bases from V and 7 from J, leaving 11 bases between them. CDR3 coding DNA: TGCGCCAGCAGCTTGGATGGAGCTCTGGAGCAGTACTTC. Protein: CASSLDGALEQYF.

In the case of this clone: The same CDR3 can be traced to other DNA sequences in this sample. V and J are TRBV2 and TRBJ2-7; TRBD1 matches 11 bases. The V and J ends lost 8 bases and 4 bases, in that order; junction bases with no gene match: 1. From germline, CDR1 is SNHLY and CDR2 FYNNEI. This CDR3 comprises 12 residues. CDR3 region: CASRDRGYEQYF. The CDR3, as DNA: TGTGCCAGCCGGGACAGGGGGTACGAGCAGTACTTC.

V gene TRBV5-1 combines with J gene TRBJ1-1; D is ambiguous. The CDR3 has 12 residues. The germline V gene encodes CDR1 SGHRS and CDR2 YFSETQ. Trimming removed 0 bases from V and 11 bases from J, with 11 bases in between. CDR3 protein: CASSLDETGAFF. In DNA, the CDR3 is TGCGCCAGCAGCTTGGACGAAACGGGGGCTTTCTTT.

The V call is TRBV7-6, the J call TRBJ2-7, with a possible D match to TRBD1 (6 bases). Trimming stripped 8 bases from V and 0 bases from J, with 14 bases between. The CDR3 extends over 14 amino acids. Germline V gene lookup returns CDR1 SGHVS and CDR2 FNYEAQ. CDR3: CASAGEDSSYEQYF. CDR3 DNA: TGTGCCAGCGCCGGCGAGGACAGCTCCTACGAGCAGTACTTC. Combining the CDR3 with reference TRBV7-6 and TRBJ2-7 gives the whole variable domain GAGVSQSPRYKVTKRGQDVALRCDPISGHVSLYWYRQALGQGPEFLTYFNYEAQQDKSGLPNDRFSAERPEGSISTLTIQRTEQRDSAMYRCASAGEDSSYEQYFGPGTRLTVT.

The CDR3 coding sequence is TGTGCCAGCTCACTCCCCGCGAACACTGAAGCTTTCTTT. Its translation is CASSLPANTEAFF. V usage is TRBV18 and J usage is TRBJ1-1; D unclear. Germline CDR1 and CDR2: KGHSH and LQKENI. The CDR3 is 13 residues long. Trimming removed 4 bases from V and 1 base from J, with 7 bases in between.

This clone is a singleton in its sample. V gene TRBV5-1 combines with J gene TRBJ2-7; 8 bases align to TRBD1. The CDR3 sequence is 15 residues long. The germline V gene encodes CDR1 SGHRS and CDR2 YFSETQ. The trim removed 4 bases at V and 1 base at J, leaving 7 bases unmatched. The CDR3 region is CASSISGTGSYEQYF. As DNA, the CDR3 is TGCGCCAGCAGCATCTCCGGGACAGGATCCTACGAGCAGTACTTC.

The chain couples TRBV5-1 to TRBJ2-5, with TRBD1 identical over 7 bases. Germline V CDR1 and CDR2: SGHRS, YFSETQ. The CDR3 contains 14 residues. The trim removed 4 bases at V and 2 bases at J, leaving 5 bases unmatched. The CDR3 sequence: CASSKRTGQETQYF. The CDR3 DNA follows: TGCGCCAGCAGCAAGCGGACAGGACAAGAGACCCAGTACTTC.

DNA of the CDR3: TGTGCCAGCAGCTTAGTTCCGGGACTAGCGGGACTTAATGAGCAGTTCTTC. Translating gives CASSLVPGLAGLNEQFF. The chain is built from TRBV11-2 and TRBJ2-1; 13 bases fit TRBD2. The CDR3 totals 17 residues. V was clipped by 1 base and J by 7 bases; unmatched bases: 7. The germline gives CDR1 SGHAT, CDR2 FQNNGV.

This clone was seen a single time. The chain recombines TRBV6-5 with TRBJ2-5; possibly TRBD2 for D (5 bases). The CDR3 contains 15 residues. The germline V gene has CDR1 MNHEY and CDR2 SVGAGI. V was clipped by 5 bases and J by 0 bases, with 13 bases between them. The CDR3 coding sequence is TGTGCCAGCAGTCCAACCCGGGGATACCAAGAGACCCAGTACTTC. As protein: CASSPTRGYQETQYF.